What follows are 20 T cell receptor beta chains derived from one specimen sequenced in a study of control samples from healthy donors and cancer patients. Profiling relied on immunoSEQ multiplex PCR, and the TCRdb table lists in-frame clones only, not all of them. The sample has tens of thousands of clones, about four fifths seen once; the top ten hold approximately 38%. Specimen: PBMCs. Every receptor here comes from a man between 65 and 85 years old with lung cancer.

The genes are TRBV6-2 or TRBV6-3 and TRBJ2-3, with 9 bases lining up with TRBD2. V was clipped by 3 bases and J by 8 bases; unmatched bases: 12. Per the germline V gene, CDR1 is MNHEY and CDR2 is SVGEGT. The CDR3 sequence is 16 residues long. Here the CDR3 DNA reads TGTGCCAGCAGTTATCCCCAGCGGGGGGCGAATCCTACGCAGTATTTT. Protein: CASSYPQRGANPTQYF.

The rearrangement uses TRBV7-3 and TRBJ2-2; 11 nucleotides match TRBD1. Germline V gene sequence: CDR1 SGHTA, CDR2 FQGTGA. The CDR3 covers 18 residues. J gave up 7 bases and V 4 bases, and 14 bases lay outside the gene matches. In DNA, the CDR3 is TGTGCCAGCAGCTCCCATGCAGTTGGGACAGGGGGGATCGGGGAGCTGTTTTTT. Translated, it gives CASSSHAVGTGGIGELFF.

The rearrangement links TRBV29-1 to TRBJ1-2; 9 bases align to TRBD1. After removal of 4 bases from V and 1 base from J, the junction contained 10 bases not matched to a gene. The CDR3 is 16 residues long. Germline V gene data show CDR1 as SQVTM and CDR2 as ANQGSEA. This CDR3 is CSVAGTGIRDNYGYTF. The CDR3 DNA reads TGCAGCGTTGCGGGGACAGGGATCAGGGATAACTATGGCTACACCTTC.

The chain employs TRBV18 and TRBJ2-2; D uncertain. Trimming shortened V by 6 bases and J by 4 bases, and 6 bases separated the two germline ends. This CDR3 has 12 amino acids. Looked up from germline, CDR1 is KGHSH and CDR2 is LQKENI. The CDR3 here is CASSPLTGELFF. The CDR3 nucleotides are TGTGCCAGCTCCCCGCTCACCGGGGAGCTGTTTTTT.

J is TRBJ2-7 and V is TRBV10-3; D ambiguous. This CDR3 contains 11 residues. From germline, CDR1 is ENHRY and CDR2 SYGVKD. V lost 3 bases, J lost 5 bases, and 5 bases lay in between. The CDR3, as DNA: TGTGCCATCAGTGACGAGAACGAGCAGTACTTC. Its translation is CAISDENEQYF.

The rearrangement uses TRBV7-8 and TRBJ2-7; tentative D call: TRBD1 (6 bases). V was shortened by 1 base and J by 3 bases, with 13 bases between the two germline ends. The germline V gene encodes CDR1 SGHVS and CDR2 FQNEAQ. This CDR3 contains 15 residues. The CDR3 nucleotides read TGTGCCAGCAGCTTAGGGGGGCTAGCCCTCTACGAGCAGTACTTC. Its translation: CASSLGGLALYEQYF.

In regard to this clone: At the DNA level, this CDR3 is encoded by other sequences in the same sample as well. This rearrangement joins TRBV5-1 to TRBJ2-2; no clear D. The V end lost 2 bases, the J end lost 3 bases, and 5 bases lay between the germline ends. This CDR3 is 13 amino acids long. Germline CDR1 and CDR2: SGHRS and YFSETQ. CDR3 in amino acids: CASSFGDTGELFF. CDR3 nucleotides: TGCGCCAGCAGCTTTGGGGACACCGGGGAGCTGTTTTTT.

This rearrangement joins TRBV7-2 to TRBJ2-2; D unclear. V lost 0 bases and J lost 1, with 6 bases in between. Germline V CDR1 and CDR2: SGHTA, FQGNSA. The CDR3 is 15 amino acids. Here the CDR3 reads CASSLAIWNTGELFF. Written as DNA, the CDR3 is TGTGCCAGCAGCTTAGCTATCTGGAACACCGGGGAGCTGTTTTTT.

This chain joins TRBV27 and TRBJ1-1; possible D gene TRBD1, 6 bases. Per the germline V gene, CDR1 is MNHEY and CDR2 is SMNVEV (reference sequence). The CDR3 extends over 15 amino acids. Trimming removed 3 bases from V and 2 bases from J, with 13 bases in between. The CDR3 protein is CASSFVTGGNTEAFF. In nucleotides, the CDR3 is TGTGCCAGCAGTTTTGTGACAGGCGGCAACACTGAAGCTTTCTTT.

This clone was seen more than once but under ten times. The V call is TRBV5-1, the J call TRBJ2-1; D might be TRBD1 (5 bases). V lost 4 bases, J lost 7 bases, and 9 bases lay in between. This CDR3 region has 12 residues. Germline values: CDR1 SGHRS, CDR2 YFSETQ. This CDR3 reads CASSIQGNEQFF. The CDR3 coding sequence is TGCGCCAGCAGCATCCAGGGAAATGAGCAGTTCTTC.

The J gene is TRBJ1-5, the V gene TRBV5-5, with TRBD1 identical over 7 bases. The CDR3 consists of 16 residues. CDR1 is SGHKS, CDR2 YYEKEE, per germline (reference sequence). V was clipped by 4 bases and J by 0 bases; unmatched bases: 7. The CDR3 coding sequence is TGTGCCAGCAGCACCTTGACAGGGCCTAGCAATCAGCCCCAGCATTTT. Translating gives CASSTLTGPSNQPQHF.

For the CDR3, the DNA is TGCAGTGCTAGTCGGGGCAGGGGAGGGGTGGATAATTCACCCCTCCACTTT. Protein product: CSASRGRGGVDNSPLHF. The V call is TRBV20-1, the J call TRBJ1-6; a possible D gene is TRBD1 (6 bases). V was trimmed by 3 bases and J by 5 bases, leaving 20 bases between them. Germline V gene sequence: CDR1 DFQATT, CDR2 SNEGSKA (reference sequence). The CDR3 totals 17 residues.

The CDR3 loop is CASSLYGGSGARNTEAFF. DNA of the CDR3: TGTGCCAGCAGTTTATACGGCGGGTCGGGGGCTCGGAACACTGAAGCTTTCTTT. The chain uses TRBV27 and TRBJ1-1, with a weak D call TRBD1 (6 bases). Germline lookup yields CDR1 MNHEY and CDR2 SMNVEV (reference sequence). The CDR3 sequence is 18 residues long. Trimming stripped 1 base from V and 1 base from J, with 19 bases between.

This clone came up once. The chain joins TRBV5-1 to TRBJ2-3; 7 nucleotides agree with TRBD2. The germline V gene has CDR1 SGHRS and CDR2 YFSETQ. There are 15 residues in the CDR3. V lost 7 bases to trimming and J lost 4 bases; unmatched junction nucleotides: 12. The CDR3 bases are TGCGCCAGCGGAGCTGGGGGGGGGATGGCAGATACGCAGTATTTT. It encodes CASGAGGGMADTQYF.

The V gene is TRBV6-2 or TRBV6-3, the J gene TRBJ2-6; D is possibly TRBD1 (5 bases). CDR1 is MNHEY, CDR2 SVGEGT, per germline. Trimming took off 5 bases at V and 1 base at J, with 9 bases between the two ends. The CDR3 totals 15 residues. The CDR3 is CASSTTGSGANVLTF. The CDR3 DNA reads as TGTGCCAGCAGTACCACAGGTTCTGGGGCCAACGTCCTGACTTTC.

J is TRBJ2-7 and V is TRBV30; unclear D gene. CDR3 length: 13 residues. Germline V gene sequence: CDR1 GTSNPN, CDR2 SVGIG (reference sequence). The V end was cut by 3 bases, the J end by 8 bases, with 17 bases between. This chain's CDR3 is CAWSVGGGIKQYF. In nucleotides, the CDR3 is TGTGCCTGGAGCGTAGGCGGCGGAATCAAGCAGTACTTC.

V usage is TRBV10-2 and J usage is TRBJ2-3; maybe TRBD1 (5 bases). This CDR3 region has 12 residues. From germline, CDR1 is WSHSY and CDR2 SAAADI. V dropped 4 bases and J dropped 6 bases, with 8 bases sitting between them. CDR3 residues: CASSAGLDTQYF. The CDR3 bases are TGCGCCAGCAGTGCAGGGTTGGATACGCAGTATTTT.

This clone was seen a few times. This chain connects TRBV28 to TRBJ2-7; D is unclear. Looked up from germline, CDR1 is MDHEN and CDR2 is SYDVKM. CDR3 size: 10 residues. Between the trimmed V and J ends, which lost 8 bases and 5 bases, there was a span of 7 bases. CDR3: CASPWDEQYF. The CDR3 bases are TGTGCCAGCCCGTGGGACGAGCAGTACTTC. The full variable domain, with the rest looked up from reference TRBV28 and TRBJ2-7, is DVKVTQSSRYLVKRTGEKVFLECVQDMDHENMFWYRQDPGLGLRLIYFSYDVKMKEKGDIPEGYSVSREKKERFSLILESASTNQTSMYLCASPWDEQYFGPGTRLTVT.

This clone was picked up one time. The chain employs TRBV27 and TRBJ2-7; D is undetermined. CDR3 length: 11 amino acids. The germline V gene encodes CDR1 MNHEY and CDR2 SMNVEV (reference sequence). V lost 3 bases and J 4 bases, leaving 4 bases between the germline ends. CDR3 coding DNA: TGTGCCAGCAGTTTTGGATACGAGCAGTACTTC. It translates to CASSFGYEQYF.

The chain recombines TRBV14 with TRBJ2-7; no reliable D call. This CDR3 comprises 15 residues. Germline CDR1 is SGHDN and CDR2 is FVKESK. V was cut by 1 base and J by 4 bases, with 14 bases left in between. In DNA form, the CDR3 reads TGTGCCAGCAGCCAAGGAATCGCAGGCTTATACGAGCAGTACTTC. This encodes CASSQGIAGLYEQYF.